The clone carrying this T cell receptor beta chain was counted once. The antigen remains undetermined. The CDR3 is 15 residues long. Trimming pared 5 bases from V and 3 bases from J, leaving 15 bases between. The germline CDR1 and CDR2 sequences are MNHEY and SMNVEV (reference sequence). Here immunoSEQ multiplex PCR was the method, and the copy in TCRdb shows in-frame clones only, minus some. The sample lists about 8,800 clones; 98% were seen once. The sample belongs to a study of T cells after posttransplantation cyclophosphamide. Broader study findings: Blood and skin or GI T cell repertoires showed limited TRB overlap. Donor CD8+ memory clones often dominated recipient blood repertoires at later times.

The naive gate required viable CD3+CD4+ or CD3+CD8+ cells with CCR7+CD45RA+CD45RO-CD95-CD27+CD28+ phenotype. On the day of bone marrow donation, the related graft donor provided peripheral blood. Source material: naive CD4+ T cells sorted from PBMCs. The V and J genes are TRBV27 and TRBJ2-3; D might be TRBD1 (6 bases). The sequence was collected from a woman in her fifties or sixties in good health, CMV-negative, and a related stem cell transplant donor. The CDR3 bases are TGTGCCAGCAGTCCTGCGTGGCAGGGGACAGATACGCAGTATTTT. This sequence encodes CASSPAWQGTDTQYF.